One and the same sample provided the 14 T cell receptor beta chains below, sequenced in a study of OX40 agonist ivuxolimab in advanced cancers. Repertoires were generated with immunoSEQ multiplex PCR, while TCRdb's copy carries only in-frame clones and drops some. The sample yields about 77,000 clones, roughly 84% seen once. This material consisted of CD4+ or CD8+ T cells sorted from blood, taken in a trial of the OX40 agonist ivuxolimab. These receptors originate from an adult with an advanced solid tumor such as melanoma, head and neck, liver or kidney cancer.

CDR3 in amino acids: CASSAGDNSGEGYTF. The CDR3 DNA is TGTGCCAGCAGCGCGGGGGACAACTCAGGGGAAGGCTACACCTTC. The chain has TRBV7-9 and TRBJ1-2; D is perhaps TRBD1 (6 bases). The CDR3 is made up of 15 amino acids. Germline CDR1 reads SEHNR; CDR2 reads FQNEAQ (reference sequence). Trimming shortened V by 5 bases and J by 8 bases, and 21 bases separated the two germline ends.

The CDR3 loop reads CASTNREKINQPQHF. CDR3 sequence (DNA): TGTGCCAGTACCAACCGGGAGAAAATAAATCAGCCCCAGCATTTT. The genes are TRBV19 and TRBJ1-5; no definite D call. The CDR3 covers 15 residues. Germline CDR1 and CDR2: LNHDA and SQIVND (reference sequence). V was trimmed by 7 bases and J by 4 bases, leaving 17 bases between them.

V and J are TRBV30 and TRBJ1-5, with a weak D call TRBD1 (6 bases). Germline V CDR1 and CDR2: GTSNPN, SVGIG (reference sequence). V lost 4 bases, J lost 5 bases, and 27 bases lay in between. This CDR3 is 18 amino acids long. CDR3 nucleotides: TGTGCCTGGACCCCCCTTGGGGGGCGGGTCAACGGCGATCAGCCCCAGCATTTT. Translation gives CAWTPLGGRVNGDQPQHF.

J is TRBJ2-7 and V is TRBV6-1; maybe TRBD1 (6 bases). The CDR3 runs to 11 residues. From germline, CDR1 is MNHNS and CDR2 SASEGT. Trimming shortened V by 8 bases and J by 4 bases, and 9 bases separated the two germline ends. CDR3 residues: CASGDTYEQYF. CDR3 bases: TGTGCCAGCGGGGACACATACGAGCAGTACTTC.

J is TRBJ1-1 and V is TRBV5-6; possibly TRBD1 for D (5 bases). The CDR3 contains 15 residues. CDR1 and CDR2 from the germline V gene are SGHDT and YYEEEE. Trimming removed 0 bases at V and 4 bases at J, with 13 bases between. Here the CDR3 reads CASSLVRGEGTEAFF. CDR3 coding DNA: TGTGCCAGCAGCTTGGTGAGGGGCGAAGGCACTGAAGCTTTCTTT.

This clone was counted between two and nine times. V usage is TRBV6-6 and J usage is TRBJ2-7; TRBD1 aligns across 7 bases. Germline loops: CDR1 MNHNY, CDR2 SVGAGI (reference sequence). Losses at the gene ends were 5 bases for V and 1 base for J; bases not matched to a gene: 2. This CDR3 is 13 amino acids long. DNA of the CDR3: TGTGCCAGCAGTATGGGACAGTCCTACGAGCAGTACTTC. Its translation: CASSMGQSYEQYF.

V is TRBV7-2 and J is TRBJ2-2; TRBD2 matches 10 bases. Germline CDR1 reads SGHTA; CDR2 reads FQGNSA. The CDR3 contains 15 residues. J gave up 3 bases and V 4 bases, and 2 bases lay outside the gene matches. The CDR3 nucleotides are TGTGCCAGCAGCTCTAGCGGGAGAGACACCGGGGAGCTGTTTTTT. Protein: CASSSSGRDTGELFF.

CDR3 nucleotide sequence: TGTGCCAGCAGTCCAATCGGGAACACCGGGGAGCTGTTTTTT. This gives the protein CASSPIGNTGELFF. The chain recombines TRBV28 with TRBJ2-2; D is unresolved. Per the germline V gene, CDR1 is MDHEN and CDR2 is SYDVKM. V shed 5 bases and J shed 1 base, with 8 bases lying between them. The CDR3 length is 14 residues.

The CDR3 region has the DNA TGTGCCAGCAGTGAGACAGGGGGGATGGGAGAGACCCAGTACTTC. This encodes CASSETGGMGETQYF. The chain uses TRBV2 and TRBJ2-5, with TRBD1 identical over 9 bases. CDR3 length: 15 residues. V lost 3 bases and J lost 4; bases outside the gene matches: 6. The germline gives CDR1 SNHLY, CDR2 FYNNEI.

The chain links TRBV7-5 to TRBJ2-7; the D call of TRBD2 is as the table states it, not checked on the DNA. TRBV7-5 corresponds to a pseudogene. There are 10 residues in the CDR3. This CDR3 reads CRLISYEQYF. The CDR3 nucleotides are TGTCGACTCATTTCCTACGAGCAGTACTTC.

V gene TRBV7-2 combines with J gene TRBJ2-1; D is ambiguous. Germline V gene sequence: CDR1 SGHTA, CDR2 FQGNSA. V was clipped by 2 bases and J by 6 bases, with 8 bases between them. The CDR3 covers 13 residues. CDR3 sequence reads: CASSLIGGNEQFF. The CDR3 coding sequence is TGTGCCAGCAGCTTAATTGGTGGCAATGAGCAGTTCTTC.

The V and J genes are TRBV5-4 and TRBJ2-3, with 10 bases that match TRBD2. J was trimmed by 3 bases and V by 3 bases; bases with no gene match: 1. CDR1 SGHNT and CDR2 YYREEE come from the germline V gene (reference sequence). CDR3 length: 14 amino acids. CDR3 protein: CASSSSGSTDTQYF. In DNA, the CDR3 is TGTGCCAGCAGCTCTAGCGGGAGTACAGATACGCAGTATTTT. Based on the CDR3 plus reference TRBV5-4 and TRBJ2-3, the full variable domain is ETGVTQSPTHLIKTRGQQVTLRCSSQSGHNTVSWYQQALGQGPQFIFQYYREEENGRGNFPPRFSGLQFPNYSSELNVNALELDDSALYLCASSSSGSTDTQYFGPGTRLTVL.

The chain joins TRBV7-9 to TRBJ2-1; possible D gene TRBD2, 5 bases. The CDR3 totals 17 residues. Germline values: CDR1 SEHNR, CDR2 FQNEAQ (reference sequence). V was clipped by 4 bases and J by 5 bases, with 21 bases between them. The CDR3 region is CASSSGRGSRTDNEQFF. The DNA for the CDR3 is TGTGCCAGCAGCTCTGGCCGCGGGTCCCGGACGGACAATGAGCAGTTCTTC.

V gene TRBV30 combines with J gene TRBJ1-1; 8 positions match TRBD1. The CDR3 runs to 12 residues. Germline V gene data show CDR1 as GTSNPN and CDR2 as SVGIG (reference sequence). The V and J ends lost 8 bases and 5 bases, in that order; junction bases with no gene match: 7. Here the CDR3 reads CARTGQNTEAFF. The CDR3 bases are TGTGCCCGGACAGGGCAGAATACTGAAGCTTTCTTT.